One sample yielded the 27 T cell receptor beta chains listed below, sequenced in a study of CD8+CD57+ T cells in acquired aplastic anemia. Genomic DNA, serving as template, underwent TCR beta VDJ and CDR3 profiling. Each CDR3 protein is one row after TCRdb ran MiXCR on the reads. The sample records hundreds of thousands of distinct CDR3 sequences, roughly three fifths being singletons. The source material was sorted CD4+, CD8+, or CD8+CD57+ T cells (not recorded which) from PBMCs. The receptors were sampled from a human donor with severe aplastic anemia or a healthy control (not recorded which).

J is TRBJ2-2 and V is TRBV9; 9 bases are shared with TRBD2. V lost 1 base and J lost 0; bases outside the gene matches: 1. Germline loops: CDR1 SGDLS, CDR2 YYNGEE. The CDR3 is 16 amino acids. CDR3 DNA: TGTGCCAGCAGCGTAACTAGCGGGTCGAACACCGGGGAGCTGTTTTTT. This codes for CASSVTSGSNTGELFF.

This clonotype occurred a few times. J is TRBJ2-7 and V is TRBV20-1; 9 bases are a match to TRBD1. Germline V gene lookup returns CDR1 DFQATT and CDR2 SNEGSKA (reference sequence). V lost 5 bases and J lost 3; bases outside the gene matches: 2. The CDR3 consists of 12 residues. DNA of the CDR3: TGCAGTGCTCCGACAGGGGGCTACGAGCAGTACTTC. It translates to CSAPTGGYEQYF.

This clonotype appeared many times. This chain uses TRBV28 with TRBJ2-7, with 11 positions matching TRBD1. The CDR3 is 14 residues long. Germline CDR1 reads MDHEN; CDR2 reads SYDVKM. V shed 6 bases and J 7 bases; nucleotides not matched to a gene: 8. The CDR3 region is CASSPDRGLREQYF. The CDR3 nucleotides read TGTGCCAGCAGCCCGGACAGGGGGCTGAGAGAGCAGTACTTC.

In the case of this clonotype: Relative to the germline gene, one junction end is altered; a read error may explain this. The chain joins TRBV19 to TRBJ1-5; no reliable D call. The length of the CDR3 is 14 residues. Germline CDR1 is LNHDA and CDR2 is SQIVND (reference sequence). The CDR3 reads CSARDIYSNQPQHF. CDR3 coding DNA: TGCAGTGCTCGTGACATTTATAGCAATCAGCCCCAGCATTTT.

The CDR3 protein is CASSALTRGKGNQPQHF. CDR3 DNA: TGTGCCAGCAGTGCCCTGACCAGGGGAAAGGGAAATCAGCCCCAGCATTTT. V and J are TRBV6-2 or TRBV6-3 and TRBJ1-5; D is possibly TRBD1 (6 bases). The V end lost 5 bases, the J end lost 4 bases, and 21 bases lay between the germline ends. Germline V gene data show CDR1 as MNHEY and CDR2 as SVGEGT. This CDR3 contains 17 residues.

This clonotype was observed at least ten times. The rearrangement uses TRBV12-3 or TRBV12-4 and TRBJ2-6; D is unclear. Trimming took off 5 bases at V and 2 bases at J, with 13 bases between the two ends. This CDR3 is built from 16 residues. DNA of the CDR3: TGTGCCAGCAGTCGCCTGAATGGAGCTGGGGCCAACGTCCTGACTTTC. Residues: CASSRLNGAGANVLTF.

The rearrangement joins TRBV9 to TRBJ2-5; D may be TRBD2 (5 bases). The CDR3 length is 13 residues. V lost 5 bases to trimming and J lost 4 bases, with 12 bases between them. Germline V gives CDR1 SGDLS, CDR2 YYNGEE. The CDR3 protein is CASSAGRGETQYF. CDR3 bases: TGTGCCAGCAGTGCGGGTCGGGGAGAGACCCAGTACTTC.

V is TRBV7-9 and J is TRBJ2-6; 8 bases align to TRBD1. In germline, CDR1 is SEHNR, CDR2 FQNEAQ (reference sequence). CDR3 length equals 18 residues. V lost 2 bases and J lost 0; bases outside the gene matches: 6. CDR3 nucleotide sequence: TGTGCCAGCAGCTTAACTTGGGACAGGACCTCTGGGGCCAACGTCCTGACTTTC. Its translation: CASSLTWDRTSGANVLTF.

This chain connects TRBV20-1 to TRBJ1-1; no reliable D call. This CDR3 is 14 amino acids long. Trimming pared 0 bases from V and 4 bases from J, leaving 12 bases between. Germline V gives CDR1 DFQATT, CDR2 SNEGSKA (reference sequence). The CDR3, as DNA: TGCAGTGCTAGAGATTTAGGGAGCGGCACTGAAGCTTTCTTT. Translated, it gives CSARDLGSGTEAFF.

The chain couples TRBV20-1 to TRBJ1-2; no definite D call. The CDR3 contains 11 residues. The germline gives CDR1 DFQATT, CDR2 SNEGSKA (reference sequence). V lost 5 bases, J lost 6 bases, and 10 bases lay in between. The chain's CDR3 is CSAPKVDGYTF. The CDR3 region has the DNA TGCAGTGCTCCCAAGGTAGATGGCTACACCTTC.

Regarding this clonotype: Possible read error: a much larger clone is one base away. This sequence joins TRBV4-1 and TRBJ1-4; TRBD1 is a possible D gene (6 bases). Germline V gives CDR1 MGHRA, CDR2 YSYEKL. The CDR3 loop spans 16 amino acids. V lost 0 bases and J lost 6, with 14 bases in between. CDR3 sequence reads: CASSQDYGGADEKLFF. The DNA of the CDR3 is TGCGCCAGCAGCCAAGATTACGGGGGGGCGGATGAAAAACTGTTTTTT.

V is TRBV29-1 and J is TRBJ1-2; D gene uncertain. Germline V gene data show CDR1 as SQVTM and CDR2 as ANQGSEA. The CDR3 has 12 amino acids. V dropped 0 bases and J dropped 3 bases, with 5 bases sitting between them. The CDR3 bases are TGCAGCGTTGAAGAGATGTACTATGGCTACACCTTC. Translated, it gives CSVEEMYYGYTF.

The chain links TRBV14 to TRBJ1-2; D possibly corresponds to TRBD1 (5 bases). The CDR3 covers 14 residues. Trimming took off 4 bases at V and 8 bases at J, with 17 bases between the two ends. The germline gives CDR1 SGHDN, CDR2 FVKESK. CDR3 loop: CASSRSSGMWGYTF. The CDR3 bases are TGTGCCAGCAGCCGGAGCTCAGGGATGTGGGGCTACACCTTC.

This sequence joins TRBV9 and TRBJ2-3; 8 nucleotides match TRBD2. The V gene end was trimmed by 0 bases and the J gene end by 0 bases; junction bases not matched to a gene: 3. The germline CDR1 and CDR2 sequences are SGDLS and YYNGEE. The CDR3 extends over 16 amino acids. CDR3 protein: CASSVAPSGSTDTQYF. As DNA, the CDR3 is TGTGCCAGCAGCGTAGCCCCTAGCGGGAGCACAGATACGCAGTATTTT. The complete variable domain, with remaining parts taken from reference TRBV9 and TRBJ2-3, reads DSGVTQTPKHLITATGQRVTLRCSPRSGDLSVYWYQQSLDQGLQFLIQYYNGEERAKGNILERFSAQQFPDLHSELNLSSLELGDSALYFCASSVAPSGSTDTQYFGPGTRLTVL.

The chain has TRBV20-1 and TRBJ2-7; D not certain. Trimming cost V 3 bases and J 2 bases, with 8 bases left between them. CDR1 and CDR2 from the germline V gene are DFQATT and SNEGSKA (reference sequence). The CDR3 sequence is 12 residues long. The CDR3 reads CSASVGAYEQYF. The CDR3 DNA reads TGCAGTGCTAGTGTAGGAGCCTACGAGCAGTACTTC.

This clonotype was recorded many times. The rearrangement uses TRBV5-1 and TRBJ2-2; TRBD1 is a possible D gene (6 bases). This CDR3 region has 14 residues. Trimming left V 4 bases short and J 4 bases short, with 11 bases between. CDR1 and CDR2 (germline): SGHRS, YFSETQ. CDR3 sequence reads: CASSEGTLTGELFF. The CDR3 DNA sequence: TGCGCCAGCAGCGAGGGGACACTCACCGGGGAGCTGTTTTTT.

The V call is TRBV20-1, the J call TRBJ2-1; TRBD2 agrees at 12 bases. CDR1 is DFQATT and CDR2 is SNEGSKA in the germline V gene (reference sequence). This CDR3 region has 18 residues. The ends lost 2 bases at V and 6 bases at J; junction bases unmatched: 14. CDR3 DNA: TGCAGTGCTAGATTACCTGTAACTAGCGGGGGGCAAGGCAATGAGCAGTTCTTC. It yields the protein CSARLPVTSGGQGNEQFF.

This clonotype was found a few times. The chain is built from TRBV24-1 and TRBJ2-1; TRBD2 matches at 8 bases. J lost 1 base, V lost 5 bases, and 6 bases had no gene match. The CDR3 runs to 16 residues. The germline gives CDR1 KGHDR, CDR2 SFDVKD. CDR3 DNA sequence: TGTGCCACCAGTGGGAGCGGGGGACTATCCTACAATGAGCAGTTCTTC. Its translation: CATSGSGGLSYNEQFF.

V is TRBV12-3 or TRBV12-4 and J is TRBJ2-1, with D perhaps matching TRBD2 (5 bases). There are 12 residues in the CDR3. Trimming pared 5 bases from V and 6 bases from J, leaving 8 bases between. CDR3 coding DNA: TGTGCCAGCAGTACCGGGATCAATGAGCAGTTCTTC. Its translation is CASSTGINEQFF.

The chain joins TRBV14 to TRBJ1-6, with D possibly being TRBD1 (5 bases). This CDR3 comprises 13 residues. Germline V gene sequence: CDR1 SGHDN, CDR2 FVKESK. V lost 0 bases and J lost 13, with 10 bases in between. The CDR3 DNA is TGTGCCAGCAGCCAAGATCCGGGGACGCCCCTCCACTTT. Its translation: CASSQDPGTPLHF.

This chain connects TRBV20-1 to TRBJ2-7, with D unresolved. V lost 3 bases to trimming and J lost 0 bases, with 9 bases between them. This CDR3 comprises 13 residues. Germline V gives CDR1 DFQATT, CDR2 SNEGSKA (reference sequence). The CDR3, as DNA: TGCAGTGCTAGGGCAGTTTTCTCCTACGAGCAGTACTTC. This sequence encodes CSARAVFSYEQYF.

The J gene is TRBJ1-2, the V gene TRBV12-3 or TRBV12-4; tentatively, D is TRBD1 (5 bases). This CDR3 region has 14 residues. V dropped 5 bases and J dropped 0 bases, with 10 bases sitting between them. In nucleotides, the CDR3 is TGTGCCAGCAGTCGGGACGGAGCTAACTATGGCTACACCTTC. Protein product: CASSRDGANYGYTF.

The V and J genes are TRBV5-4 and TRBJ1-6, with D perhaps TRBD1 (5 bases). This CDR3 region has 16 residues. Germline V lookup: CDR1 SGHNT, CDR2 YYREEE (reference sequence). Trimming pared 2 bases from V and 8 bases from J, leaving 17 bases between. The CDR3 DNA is TGTGCCAGCAGCTTCGGCATGCCAGGGATGGATTCACCCCTCCACTTT. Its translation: CASSFGMPGMDSPLHF.

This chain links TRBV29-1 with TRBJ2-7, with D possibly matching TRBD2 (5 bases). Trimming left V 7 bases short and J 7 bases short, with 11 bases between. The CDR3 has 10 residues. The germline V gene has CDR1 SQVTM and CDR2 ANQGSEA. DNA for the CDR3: TGCAGCGCCCGGGGAGAAGAGCAGTACTTC. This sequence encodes CSARGEEQYF.

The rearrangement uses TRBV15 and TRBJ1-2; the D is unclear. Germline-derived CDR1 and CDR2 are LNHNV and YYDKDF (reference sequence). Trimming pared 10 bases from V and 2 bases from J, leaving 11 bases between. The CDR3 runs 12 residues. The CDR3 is CASSEENYGYTF. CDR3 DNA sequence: TGTGCCAGCAGTGAGGAAAACTATGGCTACACCTTC.

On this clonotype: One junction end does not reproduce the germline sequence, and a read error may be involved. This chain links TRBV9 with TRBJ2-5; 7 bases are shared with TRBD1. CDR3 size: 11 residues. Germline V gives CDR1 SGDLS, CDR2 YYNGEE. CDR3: CASSVPPGTAF. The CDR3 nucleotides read TGTGCCAGCAGCGTCCCACCGGGGACAGCCTTC. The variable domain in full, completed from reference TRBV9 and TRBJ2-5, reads DSGVTQTPKHLITATGQRVTLRCSPRSGDLSVYWYQQSLDQGLQFLIQYYNGEERAKGNILERFSAQQFPDLHSELNLSSLELGDSALYFCASSVPPGTAFGPGTRLLVL.

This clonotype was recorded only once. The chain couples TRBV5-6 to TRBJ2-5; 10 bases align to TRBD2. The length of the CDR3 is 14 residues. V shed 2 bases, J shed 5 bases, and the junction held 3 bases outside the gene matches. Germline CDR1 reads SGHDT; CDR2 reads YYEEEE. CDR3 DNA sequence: TGTGCCAGCAGCTTCCTTAGCGGGAGGGAGACCCAGTACTTC. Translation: CASSFLSGRETQYF.